Listed below are T cell receptor beta chains from one sample, sequenced in a study of TIL therapy for anti-PD-1-resistant metastatic lung cancer. Sequenced by immunoSEQ multiplex PCR; TCRdb stores in-frame clones only, minus some. The sample yields thousands of clones, around 74% seen once. The sequencing here drew on tumor tissue, taken at baseline. These receptors originate from a person aged 25-79 years with non-small cell lung cancer. Each CDR3 is given without its conserved first and last residue. Fields, in order: V gene, J gene, clone size, CDR3 protein. Some rows mark clone size as missing; the rest say once, few, many or name a class of expanded clone.

V: TRBV18
J: TRBJ2-7
size: .
CDR3: ASSPRLLYEQY

V: TRBV9
J: TRBJ2-7
size: .
CDR3: ASSVDGESYEQY

V: TRBV7-8
J: TRBJ2-7
size: .
CDR3: ASSPGIAGGNEQY

V: TRBV7-9
J: TRBJ2-7
size: few
CDR3: ASSIRGGMYEQY

V: TRBV27
J: TRBJ2-5
size: .
CDR3: ASSLSPGRYQETQY

V: TRBV29-1
J: TRBJ2-1
size: .
CDR3: SVEARQGRNEQF

V: TRBV5-1
J: TRBJ2-7
size: .
CDR3: ASSRPGPSSYEQY

V: TRBV6-5
J: TRBJ1-6
size: few
CDR3: ASSYGGTNSPLH

V: TRBV5-4
J: TRBJ2-5
size: .
CDR3: ASTTKGPSRETQY

V: TRBV6-5
J: TRBJ1-2
size: .
CDR3: ASRRKRAPNYGYT

V: TRBV5-1
J: TRBJ2-1
size: few
CDR3: ASSLSGGYNEQF

V: TRBV9
J: TRBJ2-7
size: .
CDR3: ASSPDGLVREQY

V: TRBV5-1
J: TRBJ1-1
size: .
CDR3: ASSQAGGYTEAF

V: TRBV27
J: TRBJ1-2
size: .
CDR3: ASSHYKSDRGLTGYT

V: TRBV7-9
J: TRBJ2-3
size: .
CDR3: ASSLYDTDTQY

V: TRBV15
J: TRBJ1-5
size: .
CDR3: ATSGGSSGQPQH

V: TRBV19
J: TRBJ1-2
size: .
CDR3: ASSIGEGYGYT

V: TRBV30
J: TRBJ1-1
size: few
CDR3: AWRRGNTEAF

V: TRBV5-4
J: TRBJ2-7
size: .
CDR3: ASSRTSLPYEQY

V: TRBV4-2
J: TRBJ2-7
size: .
CDR3: ASSQDGEGGYEQY

V: TRBV7-2
J: TRBJ1-1
size: .
CDR3: ASSVPRTDYEAF

V: TRBV18
J: TRBJ2-2
size: once
CDR3: ASSDTGELF

V: TRBV27
J: TRBJ1-6
size: few
CDR3: ASSLGRGFRDSPLH

V: TRBV5-1
J: TRBJ2-1
size: .
CDR3: ASSFRPGTGDFNEQF

V: TRBV7-2
J: TRBJ2-5
size: .
CDR3: ASSQGTSGGAKETQY

V: TRBV5-6
J: TRBJ1-2
size: .
CDR3: ASSLSRKGYT

V: TRBV28
J: TRBJ2-7
size: few
CDR3: ASSLTGEVGEQY

V: TRBV5-4
J: TRBJ2-2
size: .
CDR3: ASSLQTGQAGELF

V: TRBV28
J: TRBJ1-5
size: .
CDR3: ASNRPGIVDQPQH

V: TRBV7-6
J: TRBJ2-5
size: .
CDR3: ASSPWAGGMEETQY

V: TRBV14
J: TRBJ2-5
size: .
CDR3: ASSQEGHGPQY

V: TRBV10-2
J: TRBJ2-7
size: .
CDR3: ASSRTESSYEQY

V: TRBV11-2
J: TRBJ2-2
size: .
CDR3: ASSFRSGTGELF

V: TRBV7-6
J: TRBJ2-7
size: .
CDR3: ASSQTGEQY

V: TRBV19
J: TRBJ1-5
size: few
CDR3: ASSIGVGYSNQPQH

V: TRBV7-9
J: TRBJ1-5
size: .
CDR3: ASSLGEGSNQPQH

V: TRBV6-5
J: TRBJ1-1
size: .
CDR3: ASSYSRWLSGTEAF

V: TRBV6-1
J: TRBJ1-1
size: .
CDR3: ASSLGQPNTEAF

V: TRBV7-3
J: TRBJ2-1
size: .
CDR3: ASSPSAGVAYNEQF

V: TRBV5-8
J: TRBJ1-6
size: .
CDR3: ASSSSGTGVLPLH

V: TRBV28
J: TRBJ2-5
size: .
CDR3: ASSLGSLAFQTQY

V: TRBV5-1
J: TRBJ1-2
size: .
CDR3: ASSRGQTEST